This passage covers 20 T cell receptor beta chains from one sample sequenced in a study of regulatory T cells in long-lasting Graves disease. Noted time point: newly diagnosed GD, antithyroid drugs for less than 3 months. Researchers made the TCR library from RNA that was extracted from PBMCs. For TCR beta, libraries came from iRepertoire HTBI primers and Arm-PCR of CDR3 regions. Via MiXCR, TCRdb re-called the multiplex PCR reads, giving one row per CDR3 protein. The profile shows 350,000 to 450,000 distinct CDR3 sequences, approximately 15% of them singletons. The same sample was also studied in work on T cells in Graves' hyperthyroidism and ophthalmopathy.

This specimen consisted of peripheral blood mononuclear cells (PBMCs), obtained at new diagnosis, from a patient treated with antithyroid drugs. The receptors shown here come from a woman aged 40 to 50 with Graves disease.

This clonotype turned up a few times. The chain links TRBV5-4 to TRBJ2-1, with D tentatively TRBD1 (6 bases). V was clipped by 0 bases and J by 5 bases, with 9 bases between them. Germline loops: CDR1 SGHNT, CDR2 YYREEE (reference sequence). The CDR3 has 14 residues. In DNA, the CDR3 is TGTGCCAGCAGCTTGGCGGGACATCACAATGAGCAGTTCTTC. It encodes CASSLAGHHNEQFF.

Many counts were recorded for this clonotype. The chain has TRBV7-2 and TRBJ2-2; TRBD1 or TRBD2 may be the D gene (5 bases each). Germline CDR1 SGHTA, CDR2 FQGNSA. CDR3 length: 17 amino acids. V lost 1 base to trimming and J lost 5 bases, with 17 bases between them. The CDR3: CASSLGLAVGVTGELFF. For the CDR3, the DNA is TGTGCCAGCAGCTTAGGGTTGGCGGTGGGGGTTACCGGGGAGCTGTTTTTT.

This clonotype was counted ten times or more. The genes are TRBV28 and TRBJ2-4; no clear D gene. The CDR3 covers 14 residues. CDR1 is MDHEN and CDR2 is SYDVKM in the germline V gene. Between the trimmed V and J ends, which lost 5 bases and 0 bases, there was a span of 8 bases. Written as DNA, the CDR3 is TGTGCCAGCAGTAGGTCACTAGCCAAAAACATTCAGTACTTC. Amino acid sequence: CASSRSLAKNIQYF.

In its sample, this clonotype was seen a few times. In nucleotides, the CDR3 is TGTGCCAGCAGTTTAGAGCTTCCTTACAATGAGCAGTTCTTC. It yields the protein CASSLELPYNEQFF. This rearrangement joins TRBV12-3 or TRBV12-4 to TRBJ2-1; D uncertain. The CDR3 is made up of 14 amino acids. V was cut by 1 base and J by 4 bases, with 8 bases left in between.

A few counts support this clonotype. Germline and junction disagree at one end, which may indicate a read error. The gene calls are TRBV10-3 and TRBJ1-4; tentatively, D is TRBD1 (5 bases). Germline CDR1 is ENHRY and CDR2 is SYGVKD. The CDR3 spans 16 residues. In nucleotides, the CDR3 is TGTGCCATCAGCCCCGCAAGCGGGGCTAGCAATGGAAAACTGTTTTTT. Protein sequence: CAISPASGASNGKLFF.

On this clonotype itself: A much larger clone lies one base from this, so it may be a read error. This chain joins TRBV6-5 and TRBJ2-3, with TRBD1 matching over 9 bases. Germline lookup yields CDR1 MNHEY and CDR2 SVGAGI. The CDR3 is 18 amino acids. The CDR3 coding sequence is TGTGCCAGCAGTTACGCCCGGGACAGGGAATCCCTCACAGGTACGCAGTATTTT. Protein product: CASSYARDRESLTGTQYF.

Ten or more counts support this clonotype. The genes are TRBV27 and TRBJ1-2; 7 bases align to TRBD1. CDR1 and CDR2 from the germline V gene are MNHEY and SMNVEV (reference sequence). Losses at the gene ends were 3 bases for V and 7 bases for J; bases not matched to a gene: 2. CDR3 size: 12 residues. CDR3 region: CASSFRQGGYTF. The CDR3, as DNA: TGTGCCAGCAGTTTTAGACAGGGTGGCTACACCTTC.

The chain combines TRBV6-2 or TRBV6-3 with TRBJ2-1, with 7 bases matching TRBD2. V gave up 5 bases and J gave up 10 bases; unmatched junction bases: 8. Germline CDR1 MNHEY, CDR2 SVGEGT. The CDR3 spans 13 residues. The CDR3, as DNA: TGTGCCAGCAGTGGACTAGGGGACGGGGAGCAGTTCTTC. Translated, it gives CASSGLGDGEQFF.

This chain links TRBV29-1 with TRBJ1-1; 7 bases agree with TRBD1. The CDR3 is 14 residues long. V was pared by 6 bases and J by 0 bases, with 7 bases of the junction left unmatched. Germline V gives CDR1 SQVTM, CDR2 ANQGSEA. DNA for the CDR3: TGCAGCGTCCTCAACAGGGGAATGAACACTGAAGCTTTCTTT. Protein: CSVLNRGMNTEAFF.

In its sample, this clonotype was seen many times. This chain joins TRBV30 and TRBJ1-2; D is unresolved. The CDR3 has 14 amino acids. The germline V and J ends were trimmed by 0 bases and 4 bases, with 12 bases remaining between them. Germline lookup yields CDR1 GTSNPN and CDR2 SVGIG (reference sequence). The CDR3 DNA is TGTGCCTGGAGTGTAGGCCCCTCCGGCTATGGCTACACCTTC. As protein: CAWSVGPSGYGYTF.

The J gene is TRBJ2-7, the V gene TRBV7-9; D is possibly TRBD1 or TRBD2 (5 bases each). Trimming pared 5 bases from V and 2 bases from J, leaving 16 bases between. The CDR3 has 15 amino acids. Germline CDR1 and CDR2: SEHNR and FQNEAQ (reference sequence). CDR3 DNA: TGTGCCAGCAGCCCTCCCTGGGGACCGCCCTACGAGCAGTACTTC. It codes for CASSPPWGPPYEQYF.

J is TRBJ2-1 and V is TRBV4-1; 8 nucleotides match TRBD2. With 5 bases clipped from V and 7 bases from J, the junction kept 7 bases outside the gene matches. CDR3 length: 14 residues. Germline values: CDR1 MGHRA, CDR2 YSYEKL. CDR3 in amino acids: CASSWGPGGNEQFF. DNA of the CDR3: TGCGCCAGCAGCTGGGGCCCGGGGGGGAATGAGCAGTTCTTC.

This clonotype showed up many times. The chain has TRBV12-3 or TRBV12-4 and TRBJ2-7, with a weak D call TRBD1 (6 bases). The CDR3 is 15 residues long. V was shortened by 5 bases and J by 2 bases, with 16 bases between the two germline ends. Here the CDR3 reads CASSQAGTTTYEQYF. The DNA of the CDR3 is TGTGCCAGCAGTCAAGCCGGGACAACGACCTACGAGCAGTACTTC.

The table lists this clonotype with a few counts. The rearrangement joins TRBV19 to TRBJ1-1; 8 nucleotides agree with TRBD1. The CDR3 loop spans 14 amino acids. The junction had 10 bases not matched to a gene; V was cut back by 5 bases and J by 8 bases. CDR1 is LNHDA, CDR2 SQIVND, per germline (reference sequence). CDR3: CASSPTGGTGEAFF. In nucleotides, the CDR3 is TGTGCCAGTAGTCCCACGGGGGGGACAGGAGAAGCTTTCTTT.

In its sample, this clonotype was seen many times. This chain uses TRBV2 with TRBJ2-5; no reliable D call. CDR1 and CDR2 (germline): SNHLY, FYNNEI. This CDR3 contains 13 residues. With 4 bases removed from V and 2 bases from J, the gap between germline ends came to 8 bases. CDR3 residues: CASSGLDQETQYF. The CDR3 DNA follows: TGTGCCAGCAGTGGGCTGGATCAAGAGACCCAGTACTTC.

The table lists this clonotype with many counts. The chain joins TRBV7-2 to TRBJ2-3; possibly TRBD2 for D (6 bases). The CDR3 has 16 residues. The V end was cut by 4 bases, the J end by 0 bases, with 14 bases between. From germline, CDR1 is SGHTA and CDR2 FQGNSA. This CDR3 reads CASSSIAVLSTDTQYF. The CDR3 region has the DNA TGTGCCAGCAGCTCCATAGCGGTCCTTAGCACAGATACGCAGTATTTT.

This clonotype showed up just a few times. The chain carries TRBV18 and TRBJ2-4; tentatively, D is TRBD1 (7 bases). In germline, CDR1 is KGHSH, CDR2 LQKENI. Trimming took 6 bases from V and 5 from J, leaving 17 bases between them. CDR3 length: 15 residues. The CDR3 reads CASSPLDREENIQYF. Here the CDR3 DNA reads TGTGCCAGCTCTCCCCTTGACAGGGAGGAAAACATTCAGTACTTC.

In this sample, this clonotype turned up once. A much larger clone differs from this one at a single base, so this may be a read error. The CDR3 protein is CVSSLPGSGTKNIQYF. Written as DNA, the CDR3 is TGTGTCAGCAGCTTGCCTGGATCAGGGACCAAAAACATTCAGTACTTC. The genes are TRBV5-5 and TRBJ2-4, with a possible D match to TRBD1 (5 bases). The germline V gene encodes CDR1 SGHKS and CDR2 YYEKEE (reference sequence). CDR3 length: 16 residues.

This clonotype appeared many times. The chain combines TRBV7-9 with TRBJ2-3; tentatively, D is TRBD1 (6 bases). Germline CDR1 SEHNR, CDR2 FQNEAQ (reference sequence). V dropped 2 bases and J dropped 1 base, with 10 bases sitting between them. The length of the CDR3 is 15 residues. In DNA, the CDR3 is TGTGCCAGCAGCTTATCACAGGGTGGCACAGATACGCAGTATTTT. Protein: CASSLSQGGTDTQYF.

On this clonotype itself: A much larger clone lies one base from this, so it may be a read error. J is TRBJ2-3 and V is TRBV6-1, with TRBD1 matching over 9 bases. The CDR3 runs 16 residues. Germline CDR1 and CDR2: MNHNS and SASEGT. J gave up 6 bases and V 10 bases, and 17 bases lay outside the gene matches. The CDR3 region is CANSHPPGQGMDTQYF. Here the CDR3 DNA reads TGTGCCAACAGCCACCCCCCGGGACAGGGAATGGATACGCAGTATTTT.